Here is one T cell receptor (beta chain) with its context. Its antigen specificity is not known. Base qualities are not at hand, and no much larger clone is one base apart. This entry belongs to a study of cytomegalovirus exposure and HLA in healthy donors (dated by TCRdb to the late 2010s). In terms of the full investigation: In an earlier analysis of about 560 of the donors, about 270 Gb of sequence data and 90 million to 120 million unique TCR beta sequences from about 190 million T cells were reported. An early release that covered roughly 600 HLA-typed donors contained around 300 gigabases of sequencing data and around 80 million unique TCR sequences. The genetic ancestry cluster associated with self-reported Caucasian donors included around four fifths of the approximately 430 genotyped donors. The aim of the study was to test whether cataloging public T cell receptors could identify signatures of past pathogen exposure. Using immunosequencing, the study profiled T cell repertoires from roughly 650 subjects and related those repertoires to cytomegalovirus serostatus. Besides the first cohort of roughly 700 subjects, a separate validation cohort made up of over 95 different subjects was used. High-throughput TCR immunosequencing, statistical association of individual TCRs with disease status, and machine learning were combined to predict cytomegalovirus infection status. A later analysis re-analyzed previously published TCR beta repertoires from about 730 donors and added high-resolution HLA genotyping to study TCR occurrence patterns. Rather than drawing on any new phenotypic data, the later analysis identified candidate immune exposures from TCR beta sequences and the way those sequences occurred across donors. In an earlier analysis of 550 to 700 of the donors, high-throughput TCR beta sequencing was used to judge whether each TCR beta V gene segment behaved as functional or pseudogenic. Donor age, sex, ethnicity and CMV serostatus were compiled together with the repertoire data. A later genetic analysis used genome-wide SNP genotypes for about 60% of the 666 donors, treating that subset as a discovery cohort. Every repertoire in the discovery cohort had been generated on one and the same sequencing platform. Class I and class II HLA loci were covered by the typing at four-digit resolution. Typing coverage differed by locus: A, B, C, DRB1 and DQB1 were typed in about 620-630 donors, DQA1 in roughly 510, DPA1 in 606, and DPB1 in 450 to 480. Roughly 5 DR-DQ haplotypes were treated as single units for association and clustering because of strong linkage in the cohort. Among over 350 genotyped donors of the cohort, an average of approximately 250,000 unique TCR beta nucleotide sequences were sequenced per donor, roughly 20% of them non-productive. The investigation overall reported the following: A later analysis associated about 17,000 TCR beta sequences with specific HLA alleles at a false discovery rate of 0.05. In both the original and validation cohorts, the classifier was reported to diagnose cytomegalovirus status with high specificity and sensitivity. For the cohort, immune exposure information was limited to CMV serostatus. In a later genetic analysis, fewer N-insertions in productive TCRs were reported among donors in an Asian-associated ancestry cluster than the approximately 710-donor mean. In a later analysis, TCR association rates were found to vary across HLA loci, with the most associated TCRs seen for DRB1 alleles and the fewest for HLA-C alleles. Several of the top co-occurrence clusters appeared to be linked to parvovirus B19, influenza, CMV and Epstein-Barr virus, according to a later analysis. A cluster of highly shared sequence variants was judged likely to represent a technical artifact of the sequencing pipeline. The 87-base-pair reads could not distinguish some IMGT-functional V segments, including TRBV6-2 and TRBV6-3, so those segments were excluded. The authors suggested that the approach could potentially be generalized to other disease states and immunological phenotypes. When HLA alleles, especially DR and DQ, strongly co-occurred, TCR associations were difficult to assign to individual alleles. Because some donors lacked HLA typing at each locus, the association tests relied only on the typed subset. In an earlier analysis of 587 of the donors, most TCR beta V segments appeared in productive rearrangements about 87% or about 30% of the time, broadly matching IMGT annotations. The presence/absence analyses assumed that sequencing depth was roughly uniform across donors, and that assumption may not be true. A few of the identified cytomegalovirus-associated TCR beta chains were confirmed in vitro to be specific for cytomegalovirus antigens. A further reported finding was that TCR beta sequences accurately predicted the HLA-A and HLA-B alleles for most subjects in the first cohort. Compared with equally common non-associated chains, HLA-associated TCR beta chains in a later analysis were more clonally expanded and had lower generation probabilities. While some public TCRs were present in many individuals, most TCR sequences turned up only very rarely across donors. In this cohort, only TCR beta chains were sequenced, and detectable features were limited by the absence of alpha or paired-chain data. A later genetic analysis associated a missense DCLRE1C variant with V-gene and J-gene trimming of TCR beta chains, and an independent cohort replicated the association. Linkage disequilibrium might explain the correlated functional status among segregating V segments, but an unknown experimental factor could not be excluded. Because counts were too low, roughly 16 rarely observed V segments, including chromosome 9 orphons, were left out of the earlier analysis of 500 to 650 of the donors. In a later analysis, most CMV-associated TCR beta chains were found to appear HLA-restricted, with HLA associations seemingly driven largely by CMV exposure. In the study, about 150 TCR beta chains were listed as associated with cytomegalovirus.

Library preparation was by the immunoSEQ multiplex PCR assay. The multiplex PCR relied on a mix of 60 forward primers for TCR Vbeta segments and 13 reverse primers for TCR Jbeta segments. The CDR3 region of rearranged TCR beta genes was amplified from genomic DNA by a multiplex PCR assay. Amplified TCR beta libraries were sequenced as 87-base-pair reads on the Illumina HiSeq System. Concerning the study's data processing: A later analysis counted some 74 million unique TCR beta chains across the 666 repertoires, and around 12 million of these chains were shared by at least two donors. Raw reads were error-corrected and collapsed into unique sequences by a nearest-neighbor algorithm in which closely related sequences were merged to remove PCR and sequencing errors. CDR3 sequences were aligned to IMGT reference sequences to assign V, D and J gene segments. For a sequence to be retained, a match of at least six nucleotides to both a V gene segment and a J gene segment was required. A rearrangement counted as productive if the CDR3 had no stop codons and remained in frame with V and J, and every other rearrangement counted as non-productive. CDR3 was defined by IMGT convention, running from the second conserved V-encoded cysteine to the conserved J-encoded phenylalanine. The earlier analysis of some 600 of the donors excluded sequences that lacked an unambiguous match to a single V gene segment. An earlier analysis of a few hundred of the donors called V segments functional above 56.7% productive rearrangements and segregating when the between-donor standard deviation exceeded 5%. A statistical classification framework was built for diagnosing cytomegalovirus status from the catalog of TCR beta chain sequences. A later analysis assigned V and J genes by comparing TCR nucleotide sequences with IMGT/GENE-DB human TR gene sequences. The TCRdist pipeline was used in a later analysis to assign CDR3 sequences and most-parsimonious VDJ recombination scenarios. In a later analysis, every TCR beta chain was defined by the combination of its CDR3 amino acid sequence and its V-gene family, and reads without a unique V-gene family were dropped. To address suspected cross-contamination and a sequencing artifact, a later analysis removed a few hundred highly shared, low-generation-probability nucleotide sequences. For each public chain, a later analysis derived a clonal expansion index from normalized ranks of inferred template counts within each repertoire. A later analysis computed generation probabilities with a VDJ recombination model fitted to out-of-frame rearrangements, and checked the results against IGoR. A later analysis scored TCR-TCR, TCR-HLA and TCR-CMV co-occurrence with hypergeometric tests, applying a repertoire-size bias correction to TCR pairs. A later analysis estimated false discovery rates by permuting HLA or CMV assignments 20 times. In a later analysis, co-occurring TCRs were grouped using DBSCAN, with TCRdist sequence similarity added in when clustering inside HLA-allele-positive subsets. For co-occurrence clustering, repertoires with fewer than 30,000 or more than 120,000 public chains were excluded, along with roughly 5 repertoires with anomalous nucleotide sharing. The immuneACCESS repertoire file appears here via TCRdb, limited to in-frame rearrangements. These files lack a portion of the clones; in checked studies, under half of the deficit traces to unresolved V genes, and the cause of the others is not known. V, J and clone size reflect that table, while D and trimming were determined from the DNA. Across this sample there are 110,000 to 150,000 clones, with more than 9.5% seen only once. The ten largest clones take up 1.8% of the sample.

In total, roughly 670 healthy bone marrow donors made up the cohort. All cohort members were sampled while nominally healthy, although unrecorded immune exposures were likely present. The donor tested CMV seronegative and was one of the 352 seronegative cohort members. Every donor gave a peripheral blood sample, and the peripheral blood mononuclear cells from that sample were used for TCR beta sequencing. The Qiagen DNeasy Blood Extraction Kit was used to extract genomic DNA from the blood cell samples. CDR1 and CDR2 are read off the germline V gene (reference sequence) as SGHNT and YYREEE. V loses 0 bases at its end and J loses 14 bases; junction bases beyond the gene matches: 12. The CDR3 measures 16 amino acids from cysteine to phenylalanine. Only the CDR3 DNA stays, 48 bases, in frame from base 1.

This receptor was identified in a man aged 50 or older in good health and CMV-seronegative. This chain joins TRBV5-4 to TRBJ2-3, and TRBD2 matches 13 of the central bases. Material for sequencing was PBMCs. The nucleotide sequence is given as TGTGCCAGCAGCTTGGCCGGGACTAGCGGGAACGTGGTAGGGTATTTT. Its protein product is CASSLAGTSGNVVGYF.